Following are 28 T cell receptor beta chains from one sample sequenced in a study of CD4 T cells in relation to SARS-CoV-2 and coronaviruses listed by TCRdb under 2021. The antigens these receptors bind are not known. Library generation was performed with the immunoSEQ multiplex PCR assay. TCRdb's version of the immuneACCESS table is confined to in-frame rearrangements and falls short of the full clone set. An unresolved V gene accounts for under half of the shortfall where checked; the remainder is of unknown origin. Counted in this sample were about 24,000 clones; around 76% of them appeared once. Of the sample, around an eighth falls within the top ten clones. CD4+ T cells from unexposed donors were collected before the COVID-19 pandemic (2011-2018). After roughly 11 days of culture, CD4+ T cells were isolated with the EasySep CD4+ T cell isolation kit. Sequencing was performed on CD4+ T cells from PBMCs, cultured in vitro. Receptors were obtained from a human donor in good health.

The V and J genes are TRBV11-2 and TRBJ1-1; 8 bases fit TRBD1. The CDR3 extends over 18 amino acids. Germline V lookup: CDR1 SGHAT, CDR2 FQNNGV. V lost 3 bases and J lost 2; bases outside the gene matches: 14. The CDR3 is CASSLLIGTGGRNTEAFF. CDR3 nucleotides: TGTGCCAGCAGCTTGCTTATCGGGACAGGCGGACGAAACACTGAAGCTTTCTTT.

CDR3: CASTAEGASYEQYF. CDR3 sequence (DNA): TGTGCCAGCACCGCAGAGGGCGCTTCCTACGAGCAGTACTTC. The chain links TRBV2 to TRBJ2-7; maybe TRBD2 (5 bases). The CDR3 extends over 14 amino acids. Deletions cut 7 bases from V and 1 base from J, with 14 bases between. The germline V gene has CDR1 SNHLY and CDR2 FYNNEI.

This clone has just a few counts. This chain uses TRBV6-4 with TRBJ2-2; 11 nucleotides match TRBD1. The V gene's germline CDR1 is MRHNA and CDR2 SNTAGT. This CDR3 is built from 14 residues. Trimming cost V 6 bases and J 3 bases; bases outside gene matches: 0. Here the CDR3 DNA reads TGTGCCAGCAGGGGACAGGGGGACACCGGGGAGCTGTTTTTT. This encodes CASRGQGDTGELFF.

The J gene is TRBJ1-2, the V gene TRBV6-5; no clear D gene. The CDR3 runs to 13 residues. Trimming took off 6 bases at V and 2 bases at J, with 10 bases between the two ends. From germline, CDR1 is MNHEY and CDR2 SVGAGI. CDR3 loop: CASSLEVNYGYTF. For the CDR3, the DNA is TGTGCCAGCAGCTTAGAAGTAAACTATGGCTACACCTTC.

Only a few counts were recorded for this clone. The chain carries TRBV19 and TRBJ1-5, with D tentatively TRBD1 (6 bases). Germline CDR1 and CDR2: LNHDA and SQIVND (reference sequence). Deletions cut 5 bases from V and 4 bases from J, with 15 bases between. The CDR3 totals 15 residues. CDR3 sequence: CASSPRPQGNQPQHF. The CDR3 bases are TGTGCCAGTAGTCCCAGGCCGCAGGGGAATCAGCCCCAGCATTTT.

This clone was picked up a small number of times. The chain joins TRBV6-6 to TRBJ1-1, with 8 nucleotides matching TRBD1. CDR1 MNHNY and CDR2 SVGAGI come from the germline V gene (reference sequence). The CDR3 consists of 12 residues. V shed 9 bases, J shed 4 bases, and the junction held 4 bases outside the gene matches. The CDR3 bases are TGTGCCAGTCAGGGGGCAGGCACTGAAGCTTTCTTT. Protein product: CASQGAGTEAFF.

Details on this clone: Different DNA sequences within this sample yield the same CDR3. The chain combines TRBV5-1 with TRBJ2-3; TRBD1 or TRBD2 may be the D gene (6 bases each). Looked up from germline, CDR1 is SGHRS and CDR2 is YFSETQ. This CDR3 is 15 amino acids long. The ends were cut back, 2 bases at V and 0 bases at J, with 10 bases in the middle. The CDR3, as DNA: TGCGCCAGCAGCTTAAGGGGGGTTAGCACAGATACGCAGTATTTT. Translating it yields CASSLRGVSTDTQYF.

The genes are TRBV11-3 and TRBJ1-1, with a possible D match to TRBD1 (5 bases). The V and J ends lost 6 bases and 1 base respectively, with 9 bases between them. The CDR3 length is 13 residues. From germline, CDR1 is SGHNT and CDR2 YENEEA. CDR3 nucleotide sequence: TGTGCCAGCAGTCTAAGGGGGAACACTGAAGCTTTCTTT. Translation gives CASSLRGNTEAFF. The whole variable domain, remainder taken from reference TRBV11-3 and TRBJ1-1, is EAGVVQSPRYKIIEKKQPVAFWCNPISGHNTLYWYLQNLGQGPELLIRYENEEAVDDSQLPKDRFSAERLKGVDSTLKIQPAELGDSAVYLCASSLRGNTEAFFGQGTRLTVV.

This clone was seen a few times. The chain has TRBV5-4 and TRBJ2-3; D is ambiguous. Germline-derived CDR1 and CDR2 are SGHNT and YYREEE (reference sequence). The CDR3 loop spans 15 amino acids. Trimming took off 0 bases at V and 6 bases at J, with 14 bases between the two ends. CDR3 sequence: CASSLDVNAVDTQYF. The CDR3 DNA reads TGTGCCAGCAGCTTGGACGTTAACGCAGTGGATACGCAGTATTTT.

This chain connects TRBV19 to TRBJ2-2; 9 nucleotides align to TRBD1. This CDR3 is 15 amino acids long. Germline V gene data show CDR1 as LNHDA and CDR2 as SQIVND (reference sequence). With 2 bases clipped from V and 4 bases from J, the junction kept 2 bases outside the gene matches. As DNA, the CDR3 is TGTGCCAGTAGTATAAGGGACAGGGTCACCGGGGAGCTGTTTTTT. Residues: CASSIRDRVTGELFF.

V usage is TRBV6-5 and J usage is TRBJ1-2; 8 nucleotides align to TRBD1. The germline gives CDR1 MNHEY, CDR2 SVGAGI. The CDR3 loop spans 14 amino acids. The J segment lost 8 bases and the V segment lost 2 bases, leaving 7 bases of the junction unmatched. The CDR3: CASSYGGPGGGYTF. CDR3 DNA: TGTGCCAGCAGTTACGGGGGTCCAGGGGGCGGCTACACCTTC.

The V and J genes are TRBV5-1 and TRBJ2-1; the match to TRBD1 covers 10 bases. Germline V CDR1 and CDR2: SGHRS, YFSETQ. The CDR3 is 15 residues long. V gave up 4 bases and J gave up 4 bases; unmatched junction bases: 5. Here the CDR3 reads CASSPGQGGYNEQFF. In nucleotides, the CDR3 is TGCGCCAGCAGCCCAGGACAGGGGGGATACAATGAGCAGTTCTTC.

The rearrangement joins TRBV7-2 to TRBJ2-1; the match to TRBD2 covers 9 bases. V shed 1 base, J shed 8 bases, and the junction held 6 bases outside the gene matches. This CDR3 spans 15 amino acids. Germline V gene data show CDR1 as SGHTA and CDR2 as FQGNSA. The CDR3 reads CASSLGLAGRHEQFF. DNA for the CDR3: TGTGCCAGCAGCTTAGGTCTAGCGGGACGACATGAGCAGTTCTTC. The complete variable domain, with remaining parts taken from reference TRBV7-2 and TRBJ2-1, reads GAGVSQSPSNKVTEKGKDVELRCDPISGHTALYWYRQSLGQGLEFLIYFQGNSAPDKSGLPSDRFSAERTGGSVSTLTIQRTQQEDSAVYLCASSLGLAGRHEQFFGPGTRLTVL.

The chain combines TRBV19 with TRBJ1-6; a weak D match, TRBD1 (5 bases). The V end lost 5 bases, the J end lost 8 bases, and 16 bases lay between the germline ends. CDR3 length: 15 residues. The germline CDR1 and CDR2 sequences are LNHDA and SQIVND (reference sequence). The CDR3 sequence is CASSPKTASYSPLHF. Written as DNA, the CDR3 is TGTGCCAGTAGTCCAAAGACAGCGTCCTATTCACCCCTCCACTTT.

There are a few counts of this clone. The chain recombines TRBV7-3 with TRBJ2-3; perhaps TRBD2 as D (6 bases). V lost 0 bases to trimming and J lost 6 bases, with 7 bases between them. Germline V lookup: CDR1 SGHTA, CDR2 FQGTGA. This CDR3 has 13 amino acids. CDR3 nucleotide sequence: TGTGCCAGCAGCTTAACGAGCGGGGATACGCAGTATTTT. Its translation is CASSLTSGDTQYF.

The gene calls are TRBV10-1 and TRBJ2-7; D perhaps matches TRBD1 (6 bases). The germline V and J ends were trimmed by 10 bases and 1 base, with 17 bases remaining between them. The CDR3 runs to 14 residues. Germline CDR1 and CDR2: WNHNN and SYGVQD (reference sequence). The CDR3 spells CATTGPQGSYEQYF. DNA of the CDR3: TGCGCCACAACCGGGCCCCAGGGGTCCTACGAGCAGTACTTC.

The chain is built from TRBV5-5 and TRBJ2-1, with 8 bases lining up with TRBD1. Germline V CDR1 and CDR2: SGHKS, YYEKEE (reference sequence). The CDR3 consists of 15 residues. Losses at the gene ends were 2 bases for V and 4 bases for J; bases not matched to a gene: 5. CDR3 in amino acids: CASSFGGTGYNEQFF. The DNA of the CDR3 is TGTGCCAGCAGCTTTGGGGGGACAGGTTACAATGAGCAGTTCTTC.

The chain recombines TRBV19 with TRBJ1-4; 7 bases map to TRBD1. The CDR3 consists of 16 residues. The germline gives CDR1 LNHDA, CDR2 SQIVND (reference sequence). V shed 5 bases and J 0 bases; nucleotides not matched to a gene: 6. The CDR3 protein is CASSGATGATNEKLFF. For the CDR3, the DNA is TGTGCCAGTAGTGGGGCCACAGGGGCAACTAATGAAAAACTGTTTTTT.

The chain carries TRBV27 and TRBJ1-1; D gene unclear. Germline V gene lookup returns CDR1 MNHEY and CDR2 SMNVEV (reference sequence). V shed 6 bases and J shed 1 base, with 18 bases lying between them. The CDR3 is made up of 16 amino acids. CDR3 in amino acids: CASSNWEGLGNTEAFF. The CDR3 DNA follows: TGTGCCAGCAGCAACTGGGAGGGTTTGGGGAACACTGAAGCTTTCTTT.

The chain joins TRBV3-1 (or the pseudogene TRBV3-2) to TRBJ2-7, with 7 positions matching TRBD2. Germline V gene data show CDR1 as LGHDT and CDR2 as YNNKEL (reference sequence). V lost 0 bases and J lost 2; bases outside the gene matches: 4. The CDR3 is 15 amino acids. The CDR3 spells CASSQDPGRAYEQYF. The CDR3 bases are TGTGCCAGCAGCCAAGACCCGGGGAGGGCCTACGAGCAGTACTTC.

The chain is built from TRBV30 and TRBJ2-3, with D perhaps matching TRBD2 (6 bases). The CDR3 spans 12 residues. Germline loops: CDR1 GTSNPN, CDR2 SVGIG (reference sequence). The ends were cut back, 5 bases at V and 12 bases at J, with 18 bases in the middle. DNA for the CDR3: TGTGCCTGGGGGAGATTAGCGGAGCCCCAGTATTTT. Translation: CAWGRLAEPQYF.

In its sample, this clone was seen a few times. This chain links TRBV28 with TRBJ1-5; possibly TRBD1 for D (6 bases). Trimming took off 3 bases at V and 1 base at J, with 13 bases between the two ends. Germline CDR1 and CDR2: MDHEN and SYDVKM. This CDR3 contains 16 residues. The DNA for the CDR3 is TGTGCCAGCAGTTTGGGGGACAACTGGAGCAATCAGCCCCAGCATTTT. Translated, it gives CASSLGDNWSNQPQHF.

The rearrangement uses TRBV2 and TRBJ1-6; TRBD1 agrees at 7 bases. V was clipped by 8 bases and J by 0 bases; unmatched bases: 10. Germline CDR1 SNHLY, CDR2 FYNNEI. The CDR3 runs 17 residues. For the CDR3, the DNA is TGTGCCAGCGGAGGACAGGCCACCTACTCCTATAATTCACCCCTCCACTTT. Protein product: CASGGQATYSYNSPLHF. Using reference TRBV2 and TRBJ1-6 for the parts outside the CDR3, the full variable domain is EPEVTQTPSHQVTQMGQEVILRCVPISNHLYFYWYRQILGQKVEFLVSFYNNEISEKSEIFDDQFSVERPDGSNFTLKIRSTKLEDSAMYFCASGGQATYSYNSPLHFGNGTRLTVT.

V is TRBV27 and J is TRBJ1-6, with a possible D match to TRBD1 (5 bases). V was trimmed by 1 base and J by 0 bases, leaving 7 bases between them. The CDR3 totals 16 residues. Germline assignment: CDR1 MNHEY and CDR2 SMNVEV (reference sequence). The chain's CDR3 is CASSLWGSSYNSPLHF. CDR3 in DNA: TGTGCCAGCAGTTTATGGGGCAGCTCCTATAATTCACCCCTCCACTTT.

CDR3 sequence: CASSLGLAGVDFGSYEQYF. CDR3 bases: TGTGCCAGCAGCTTGGGACTAGCGGGAGTCGACTTTGGTTCCTACGAGCAGTACTTC. The J gene is TRBJ2-7, the V gene TRBV5-6; 12 bases are a match to TRBD2. Germline CDR1 and CDR2: SGHDT and YYEEEE. CDR3 length: 19 residues. Trimming at V came to 0 bases and at J to 1 base, leaving 11 bases not matched to a gene.

This clone was seen just once. The gene calls are TRBV15 and TRBJ2-7; D is possibly TRBD1 or TRBD2 (6 bases each). Per the germline V gene, CDR1 is LNHNV and CDR2 is YYDKDF (reference sequence). The V end lost 0 bases, the J end lost 3 bases, and 12 bases lay between the germline ends. The CDR3 spans 15 residues. CDR3 DNA: TGTGCCACCAGCAGAGACGGGGGCGGCTTCTACGAGCAGTACTTC. This gives the protein CATSRDGGGFYEQYF.

The V gene is TRBV5-1, the J gene TRBJ2-1; 10 bases are a match to TRBD2. The V gene end was trimmed by 2 bases and the J gene end by 6 bases; junction bases not matched to a gene: 11. The CDR3 spans 17 residues. CDR1 is SGHRS, CDR2 YFSETQ, per germline. Written as DNA, the CDR3 is TGCGCCAGCAGCTTAGGAGCGGGAGGGCCCATGGGCAATGAGCAGTTCTTC. Translation gives CASSLGAGGPMGNEQFF.

In DNA form, the CDR3 reads TGTGCCTGGAATGCTAATGAAAAACTGTTTTTT. Translated, it gives CAWNANEKLFF. The chain carries TRBV30 and TRBJ1-4; no firm D call. V gave up 4 bases and J gave up 3 bases, with 3 bases separating them. This CDR3 contains 11 residues. Germline assignment: CDR1 GTSNPN and CDR2 SVGIG (reference sequence).